Listed here is a single T cell receptor beta chain. This specimen belongs to a study of TIL therapy for anti-PD-1-resistant metastatic lung cancer. The libraries were made with immunoSEQ v3. The method was immunoSEQ multiplex PCR; TCRdb's version includes in-frame clones alone and lacks a portion of them. The sample comprises under 55,000 clones, 79% of which are singletons, and around 4.8% rests with the top ten. Per germline, CDR1 SGHTA and CDR2 FQGNSA. V was pared by 3 bases and J by 7 bases, with 7 bases of the junction left unmatched. The CDR3 covers 15 residues. The sample's time point: pre-treatment sample, taken before nivolumab and TIL therapy.

J is TRBJ2-1 and V is TRBV7-2; 9 nucleotides line up with TRBD2. The clonotype originates from a woman aged 25-85 years with non-small cell lung cancer. The sample was blood, taken at baseline. This CDR3 is CASSLLAGGLNEQFF. The DNA of the CDR3 is TGTGCCAGCAGCTTGCTGGCGGGGGGGTTAAATGAGCAGTTCTTC.